Presented here are 9 T cell receptor beta chains from one specimen sequenced in a study of identical twins. MiXCR was run by TCRdb on the 5' RACE reads, yielding one entry per CDR3 protein. The top ten clones hold over 10% of a sample with more than 600,000 distinct CDR3 sequences, roughly 18% of them seen once. These data also formed part of another study, on T cells expressing NK-cell markers.

The sequencing sample was made of PBMCs. Every receptor here comes from a young woman in good health.

The rearrangement uses TRBV9 and TRBJ2-1; possible D gene TRBD2, 6 bases. Trimming took 2 bases from V and 4 from J, leaving 10 bases between them. Germline V CDR1 and CDR2: SGDLS, YYNGEE. The CDR3 consists of 14 residues. CDR3 region: CASSVGSGYNEQFF. The CDR3 DNA sequence: TGTGCCAGCAGCGTTGGTAGCGGATACAATGAGCAGTTCTTC.

This clonotype was observed a few times. V and J are TRBV27 and TRBJ2-3; no firm D call. Germline V lookup: CDR1 MNHEY, CDR2 SMNVEV (reference sequence). The CDR3 sequence is 14 residues long. V was cut by 4 bases and J by 1 base, with 9 bases left in between. This CDR3 is CASSSSRGTDTQYF. The CDR3 DNA sequence: TGTGCCAGCAGTTCGTCTCGGGGCACAGATACGCAGTATTTT.

This chain connects TRBV15 to TRBJ2-3, with 11 bases identical to TRBD2. Losses at the gene ends were 5 bases for V and 0 bases for J; bases not matched to a gene: 1. Germline assignment: CDR1 LNHNV and CDR2 YYDKDF (reference sequence). The CDR3 loop spans 15 amino acids. The DNA for the CDR3 is TGTGCCACCAGCCGGACTAGCGGGAGCACAGATACGCAGTATTTT. Its translation is CATSRTSGSTDTQYF.

This clonotype came up a few times. This chain joins TRBV2 and TRBJ2-7, with D unresolved. CDR1 and CDR2 from the germline V gene are SNHLY and FYNNEI. The ends were cut back, 4 bases at V and 1 base at J, with 14 bases in the middle. The CDR3 runs to 15 residues. The CDR3 DNA is TGTGCCAGCAGTGGGGCCAGGACCGCTTCCTACGAGCAGTACTTC. Encoded protein: CASSGARTASYEQYF.

Only a few counts were recorded for this clonotype. This chain connects TRBV14 to TRBJ2-7; TRBD2 aligns across 12 bases. CDR1 is SGHDN, CDR2 FVKESK, per germline. V shed 0 bases and J 2 bases; nucleotides not matched to a gene: 8. The CDR3 contains 18 residues. The CDR3 sequence is CASSQDRGLAGGTYEQYF. The CDR3 DNA reads TGTGCCAGCAGCCAAGATCGTGGGCTAGCGGGGGGGACCTACGAGCAGTACTTC.

The chain employs TRBV20-1 and TRBJ1-3; D unresolved. Germline-derived CDR1 and CDR2 are DFQATT and SNEGSKA (reference sequence). V lost 1 base to trimming and J lost 2 bases, with 9 bases between them. The CDR3 covers 14 residues. In DNA, the CDR3 is TGCAGTGCTAGAGGCGGGGTCGCTGGAAACACCATATATTTT. Encoded protein: CSARGGVAGNTIYF.

This clonotype has only a few counts. The chain has TRBV6-2 or TRBV6-3 and TRBJ2-1; TRBD2 aligns across 9 bases. The CDR3 has 19 amino acids. V lost 2 bases and J lost 6; bases outside the gene matches: 17. From germline, CDR1 is MNHEY and CDR2 SVGEGT. The CDR3 loop is CASSYVRENRLAGTNEQFF. The CDR3 DNA reads TGTGCCAGCAGTTACGTGAGAGAGAACCGGCTAGCGGGAACCAATGAGCAGTTCTTC.

J is TRBJ1-1 and V is TRBV7-8, with a weak D call TRBD1 (6 bases). The CDR3 totals 14 residues. CDR1 SGHVS and CDR2 FQNEAQ come from the germline V gene. V was shortened by 1 base and J by 8 bases, with 14 bases between the two germline ends. The CDR3 DNA reads as TGTGCCAGCAGCTTAGGAGGGGGACGCGTAGAAGCTTTCTTT. Its protein is CASSLGGGRVEAFF.

The chain employs TRBV7-2 and TRBJ1-6; no reliable D call. The CDR3 contains 15 residues. V gave up 1 base and J gave up 9 bases, with 13 bases separating them. From germline, CDR1 is SGHTA and CDR2 FQGNSA. The CDR3 region has the DNA TGTGCCAGCAGCTTAGTATCCGGGTTTGGTTCACCCCTCCACTTT. Protein product: CASSLVSGFGSPLHF.